The clone carrying this T cell receptor beta chain appeared a few times. Antigen specificity is unknown. The sample is drawn from a study of cytomegalovirus exposure and HLA in healthy donors. As for the study in general: Membership in the Caucasian-associated ancestry cluster was found for around four fifths of 300 to 400 genotyped donors. Findings of the study overall: It emerged from a later analysis that several of the most significant clusters appeared to be linked to common viral pathogens.

Both 60 Vbeta primers and 13 Jbeta primers went into the PCR. Methods used by the authors: A later analysis counted some 87 million unique TCR beta chains, around 11 million shared. TCRdb's table, derived via immunoSEQ multiplex PCR, lists solely in-frame clones and lacks some. V and J calls and clone size come straight from that table; D and trimming were deduced from the DNA. The sample holds a few hundred thousand clones, 84% seen once. CDR1 MNHEY and CDR2 SMNVEV come from the germline V gene (reference sequence). The CDR3 covers 16 residues. After removal of 0 bases from V and 10 bases from J, the junction contained 9 bases not matched to a gene.

What was sequenced was PBMCs. The chain recombines TRBV27 with TRBJ2-3; 11 bases match TRBD2. The source is a woman in her forties in good health and CMV-seropositive. The CDR3 DNA reads as TGTGCCAGCAGTTTATCGCGAGGGCTAGCGGGAGGTTCGCAGTATTTT. Translated, it gives CASSLSRGLAGGSQYF.